The entry that follows covers one T cell receptor (beta chain) sequence. What it recognizes is unknown. Germline CDR1 is LNHNV and CDR2 is YYDKDF (reference sequence). The CDR3 length is 15 residues. The V segment lost 4 bases and the J segment 6 bases; nucleotides outside the gene matches: 4. Profiling relied on immunoSEQ multiplex PCR, and the TCRdb table lists in-frame clones only, not all of them. The table records about 32,000 clones, 84% of them present only once. The data derive from a study of OX40 agonist ivuxolimab in advanced cancers. Study in general: Ivuxolimab, an antibody that agonizes OX40 (CD134), was administered to the patients. Those enrolled were less than 85% male, with a mean age of about 60 years and ages from roughly 20 to 90.

Whole-study results and caveats: Expanded clones were, on average, more numerous among CD8+ T cells than CD4+. Antigen targets of the expanded peripheral T cells went undetermined.

Here the sequenced sample was CD4+ or CD8+ T cells sorted from blood, taken in a trial of the OX40 agonist ivuxolimab. This clonotype originated in an adult with an advanced solid tumor such as melanoma, head and neck, liver or kidney cancer. J is TRBJ2-1 and V is TRBV15, with TRBD2 matching over 12 bases. CDR3 DNA sequence: TGTGCCACCAGCATACGACTAGCGGGAGTCAATGAGCAGTTCTTC. This translates into CATSIRLAGVNEQFF.